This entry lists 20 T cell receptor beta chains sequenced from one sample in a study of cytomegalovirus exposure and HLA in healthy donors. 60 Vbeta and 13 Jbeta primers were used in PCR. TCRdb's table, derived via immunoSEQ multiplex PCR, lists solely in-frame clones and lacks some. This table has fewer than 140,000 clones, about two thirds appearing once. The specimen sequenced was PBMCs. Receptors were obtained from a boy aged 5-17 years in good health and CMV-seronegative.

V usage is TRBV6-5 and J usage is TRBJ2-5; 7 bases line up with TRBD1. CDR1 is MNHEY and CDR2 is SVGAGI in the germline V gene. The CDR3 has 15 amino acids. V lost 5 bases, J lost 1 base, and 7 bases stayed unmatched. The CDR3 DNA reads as TGTGCCAGCAGTGGCGCCGGGACAGCCCAAGAGACCCAGTACTTC. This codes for CASSGAGTAQETQYF.

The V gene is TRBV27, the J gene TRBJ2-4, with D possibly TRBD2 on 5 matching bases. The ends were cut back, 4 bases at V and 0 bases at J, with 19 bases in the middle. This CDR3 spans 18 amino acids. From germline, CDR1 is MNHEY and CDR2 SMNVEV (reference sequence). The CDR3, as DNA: TGTGCCAGCAGTTCCCCCTCCCGGGCGGGCCTAGCCAAAAACATTCAGTACTTC. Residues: CASSSPSRAGLAKNIQYF.

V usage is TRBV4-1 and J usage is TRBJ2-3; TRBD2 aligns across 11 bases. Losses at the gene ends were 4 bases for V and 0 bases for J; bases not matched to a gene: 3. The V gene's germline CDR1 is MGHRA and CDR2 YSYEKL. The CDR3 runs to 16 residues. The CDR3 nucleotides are TGCGCCAGCAGCCTTCGACTAGCGGGGAGCACAGATACGCAGTATTTT. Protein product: CASSLRLAGSTDTQYF.

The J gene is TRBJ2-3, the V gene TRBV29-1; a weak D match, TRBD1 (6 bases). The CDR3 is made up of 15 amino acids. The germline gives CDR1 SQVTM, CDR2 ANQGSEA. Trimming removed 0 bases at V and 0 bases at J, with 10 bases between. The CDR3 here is CSVEDEDRSTDTQYF. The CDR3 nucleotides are TGCAGCGTTGAAGATGAAGACAGGAGCACAGATACGCAGTATTTT.

The CDR3, as DNA: TGTGCCTGGAATTCGAGAGGAGCCGGGGCCAACGTCCTGACTTTC. This sequence encodes CAWNSRGAGANVLTF. The chain couples TRBV30 to TRBJ2-6; unclear D gene. V lost 4 bases to trimming and J lost 4 bases, with 14 bases between them. Germline assignment: CDR1 GTSNPN and CDR2 SVGIG (reference sequence). The CDR3 loop spans 15 amino acids.

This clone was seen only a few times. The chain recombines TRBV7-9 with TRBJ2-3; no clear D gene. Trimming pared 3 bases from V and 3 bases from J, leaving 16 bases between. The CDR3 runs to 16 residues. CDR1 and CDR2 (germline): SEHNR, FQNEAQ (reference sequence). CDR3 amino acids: CASSFEFASQTDTQYF. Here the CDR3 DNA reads TGTGCCAGCAGCTTCGAATTTGCTTCACAGACAGATACGCAGTATTTT.

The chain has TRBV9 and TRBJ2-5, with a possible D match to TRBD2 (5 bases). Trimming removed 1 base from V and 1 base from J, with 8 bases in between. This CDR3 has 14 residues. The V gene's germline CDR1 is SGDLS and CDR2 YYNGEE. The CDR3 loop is CASSVYEGQETQYF. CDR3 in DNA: TGTGCCAGCAGCGTATACGAGGGCCAAGAGACCCAGTACTTC. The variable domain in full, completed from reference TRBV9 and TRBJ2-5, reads DSGVTQTPKHLITATGQRVTLRCSPRSGDLSVYWYQQSLDQGLQFLIQYYNGEERAKGNILERFSAQQFPDLHSELNLSSLELGDSALYFCASSVYEGQETQYFGPGTRLLVL.

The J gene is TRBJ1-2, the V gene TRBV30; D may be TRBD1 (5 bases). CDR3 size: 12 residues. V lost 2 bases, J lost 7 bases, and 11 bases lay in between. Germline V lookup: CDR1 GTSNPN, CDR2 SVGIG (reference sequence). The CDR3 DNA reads TGTGCCTGGAGTCTAGGGGCAGGTGGCTACACCTTC. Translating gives CAWSLGAGGYTF.

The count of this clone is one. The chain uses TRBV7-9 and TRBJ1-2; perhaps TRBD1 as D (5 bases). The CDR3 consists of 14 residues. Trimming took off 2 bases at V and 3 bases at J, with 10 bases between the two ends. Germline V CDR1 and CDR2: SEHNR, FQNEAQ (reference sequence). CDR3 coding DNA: TGTGCCAGCAGCTTACAGGCCAGGGACTATGGCTACACCTTC. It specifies CASSLQARDYGYTF.

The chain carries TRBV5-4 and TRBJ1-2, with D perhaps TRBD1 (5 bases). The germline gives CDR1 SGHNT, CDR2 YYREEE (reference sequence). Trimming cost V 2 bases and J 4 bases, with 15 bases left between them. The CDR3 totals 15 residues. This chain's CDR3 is CASSFSPRALYGYTF. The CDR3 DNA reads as TGTGCCAGCAGCTTCTCACCCAGGGCCCTCTATGGCTACACCTTC.

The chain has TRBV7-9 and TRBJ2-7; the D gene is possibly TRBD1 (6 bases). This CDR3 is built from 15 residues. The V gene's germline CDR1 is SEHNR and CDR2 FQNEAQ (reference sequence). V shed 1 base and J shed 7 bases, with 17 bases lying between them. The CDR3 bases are TGTGCCAGCAGCTTAGGAGCGGCAGGGGATTTAGAGCAGTACTTC. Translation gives CASSLGAAGDLEQYF.

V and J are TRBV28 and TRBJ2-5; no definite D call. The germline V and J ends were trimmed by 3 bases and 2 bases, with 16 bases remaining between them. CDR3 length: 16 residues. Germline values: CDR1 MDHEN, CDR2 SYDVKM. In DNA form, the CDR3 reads TGTGCCAGCAGTTTCCTGACGCAGACGACTCAAGAGACCCAGTACTTC. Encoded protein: CASSFLTQTTQETQYF. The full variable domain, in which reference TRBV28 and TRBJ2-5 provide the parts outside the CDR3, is DVKVTQSSRYLVKRTGEKVFLECVQDMDHENMFWYRQDPGLGLRLIYFSYDVKMKEKGDIPEGYSVSREKKERFSLILESASTNQTSMYLCASSFLTQTTQETQYFGPGTRLLVL.

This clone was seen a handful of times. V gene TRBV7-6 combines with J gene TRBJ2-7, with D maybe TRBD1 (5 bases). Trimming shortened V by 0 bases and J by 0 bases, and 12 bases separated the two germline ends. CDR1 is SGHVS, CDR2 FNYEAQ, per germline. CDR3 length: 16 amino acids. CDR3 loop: CASSLAPGNPSYEQYF. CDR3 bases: TGTGCCAGCAGCTTAGCTCCAGGGAATCCCTCCTACGAGCAGTACTTC.

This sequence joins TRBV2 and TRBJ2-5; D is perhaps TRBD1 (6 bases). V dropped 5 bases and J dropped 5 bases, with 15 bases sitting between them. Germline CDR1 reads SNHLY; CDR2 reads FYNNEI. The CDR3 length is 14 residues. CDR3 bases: TGTGCCAGCAGTTGGGACAACTTAGGGGAGACCCAGTACTTC. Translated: CASSWDNLGETQYF.

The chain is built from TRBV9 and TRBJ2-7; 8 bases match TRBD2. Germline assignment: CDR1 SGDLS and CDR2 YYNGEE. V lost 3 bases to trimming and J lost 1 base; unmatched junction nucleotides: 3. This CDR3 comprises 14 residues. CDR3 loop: CASSGGTSSYEQYF. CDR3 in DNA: TGTGCCAGCAGCGGGGGGACTAGTTCCTACGAGCAGTACTTC.

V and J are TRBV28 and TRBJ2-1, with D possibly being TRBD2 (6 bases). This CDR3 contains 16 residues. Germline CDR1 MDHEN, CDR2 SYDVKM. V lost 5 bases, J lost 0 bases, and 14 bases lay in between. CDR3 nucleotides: TGTGCCAGCAGTCCCTCCGTAGCGGACTCCTACAATGAGCAGTTCTTC. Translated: CASSPSVADSYNEQFF.

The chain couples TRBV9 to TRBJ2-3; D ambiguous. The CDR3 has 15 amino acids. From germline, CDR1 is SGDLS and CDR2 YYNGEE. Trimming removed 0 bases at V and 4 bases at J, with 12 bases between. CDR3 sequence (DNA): TGTGCCAGCAGCGTAGCCCGACTCGTTCCAGATACGCAGTATTTT. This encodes CASSVARLVPDTQYF.

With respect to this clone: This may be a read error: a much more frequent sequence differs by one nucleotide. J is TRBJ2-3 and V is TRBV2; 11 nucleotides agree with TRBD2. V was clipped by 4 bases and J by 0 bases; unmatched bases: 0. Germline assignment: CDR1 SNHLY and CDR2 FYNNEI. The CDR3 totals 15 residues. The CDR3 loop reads CASSGTSGSTDTQYF. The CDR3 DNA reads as TGTGCCAGCAGTGGGACTAGCGGGAGCACAGATACGCAGTATTTT.

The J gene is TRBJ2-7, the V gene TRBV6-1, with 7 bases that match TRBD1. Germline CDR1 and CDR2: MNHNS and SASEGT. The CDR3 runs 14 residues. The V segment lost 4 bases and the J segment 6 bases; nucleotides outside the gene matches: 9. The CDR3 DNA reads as TGTGCCAGCAGTGTAAAGACAGGGTCGAGCGAGCAGTACTTC. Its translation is CASSVKTGSSEQYF.

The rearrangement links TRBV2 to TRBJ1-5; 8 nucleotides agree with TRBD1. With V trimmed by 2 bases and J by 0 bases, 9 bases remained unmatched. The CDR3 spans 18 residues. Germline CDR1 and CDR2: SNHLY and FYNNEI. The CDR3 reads CASSETGQGGISNQPQHF. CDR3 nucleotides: TGTGCCAGCAGTGAAACCGGACAGGGAGGAATTAGCAATCAGCCCCAGCATTTT.